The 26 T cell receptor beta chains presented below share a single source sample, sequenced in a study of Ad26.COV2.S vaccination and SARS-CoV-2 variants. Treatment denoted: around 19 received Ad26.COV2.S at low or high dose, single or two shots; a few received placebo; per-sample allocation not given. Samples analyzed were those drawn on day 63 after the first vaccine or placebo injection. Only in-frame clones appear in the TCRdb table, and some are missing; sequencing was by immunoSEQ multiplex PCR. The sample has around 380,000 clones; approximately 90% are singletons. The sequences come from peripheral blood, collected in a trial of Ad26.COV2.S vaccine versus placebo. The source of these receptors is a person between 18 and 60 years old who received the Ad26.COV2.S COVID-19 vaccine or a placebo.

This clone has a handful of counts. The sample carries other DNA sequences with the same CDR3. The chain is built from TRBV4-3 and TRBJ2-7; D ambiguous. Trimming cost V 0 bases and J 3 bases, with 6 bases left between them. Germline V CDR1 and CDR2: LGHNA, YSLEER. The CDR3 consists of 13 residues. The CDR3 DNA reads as TGCGCCAGCAGCCAAGATAGGGACTACGAGCAGTACTTC. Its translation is CASSQDRDYEQYF.

The DNA of the CDR3 is TGTGCCAGAAGCACCTTTGGGGGAGGGATCACTGAAGCTTTCTTT. This encodes CARSTFGGGITEAFF. The genes are TRBV5-3 and TRBJ1-1; D perhaps matches TRBD1 (5 bases). TRBV5-3 is labeled an ORF, and its function is uncertain. The CDR3 length is 15 residues. Trimming pared 4 bases from V and 4 bases from J, leaving 17 bases between.

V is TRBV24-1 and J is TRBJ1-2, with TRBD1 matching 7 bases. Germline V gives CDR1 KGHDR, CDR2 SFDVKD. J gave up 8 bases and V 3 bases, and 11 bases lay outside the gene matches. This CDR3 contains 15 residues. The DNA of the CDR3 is TGTGCCACCAGTGATGGGTCGAGGGGGCTGAGGGGCTACACCTTC. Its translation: CATSDGSRGLRGYTF.

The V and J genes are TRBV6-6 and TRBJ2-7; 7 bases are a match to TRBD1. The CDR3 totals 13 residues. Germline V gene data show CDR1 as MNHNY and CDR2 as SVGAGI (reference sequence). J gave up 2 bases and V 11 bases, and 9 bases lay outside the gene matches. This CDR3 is CACKGQGAYEQYF. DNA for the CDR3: TGTGCCTGCAAGGGGCAGGGGGCCTACGAGCAGTACTTC.

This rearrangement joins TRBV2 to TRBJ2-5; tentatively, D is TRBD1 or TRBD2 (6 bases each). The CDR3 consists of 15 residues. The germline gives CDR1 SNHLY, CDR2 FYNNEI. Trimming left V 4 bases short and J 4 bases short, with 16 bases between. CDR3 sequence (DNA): TGTGCCAGCAGTGGAGGGGGGCCTCTGGGAGAGACCCAGTACTTC. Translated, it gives CASSGGGPLGETQYF.

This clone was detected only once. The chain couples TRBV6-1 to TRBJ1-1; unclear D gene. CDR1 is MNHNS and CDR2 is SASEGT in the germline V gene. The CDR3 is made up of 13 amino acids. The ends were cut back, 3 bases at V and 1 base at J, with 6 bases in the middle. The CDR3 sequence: CASSEQKNTEAFF. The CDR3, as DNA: TGTGCCAGCAGTGAGCAGAAGAACACTGAAGCTTTCTTT.

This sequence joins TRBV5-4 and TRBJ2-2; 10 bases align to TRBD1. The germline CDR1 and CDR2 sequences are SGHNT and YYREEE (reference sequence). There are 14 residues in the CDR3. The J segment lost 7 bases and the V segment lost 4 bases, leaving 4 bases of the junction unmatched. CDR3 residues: CASSPGQGSGELFF. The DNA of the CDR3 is TGTGCCAGCAGCCCGGGACAGGGGAGCGGGGAGCTGTTTTTT.

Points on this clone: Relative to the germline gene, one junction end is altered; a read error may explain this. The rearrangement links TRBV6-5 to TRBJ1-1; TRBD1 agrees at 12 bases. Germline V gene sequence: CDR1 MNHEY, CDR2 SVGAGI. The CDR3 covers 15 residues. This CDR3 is CTSSRDRGPNTEAFF. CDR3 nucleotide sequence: TGTACCAGCAGCAGGGACAGGGGGCCGAACACTGAAGCTTTCTTT.

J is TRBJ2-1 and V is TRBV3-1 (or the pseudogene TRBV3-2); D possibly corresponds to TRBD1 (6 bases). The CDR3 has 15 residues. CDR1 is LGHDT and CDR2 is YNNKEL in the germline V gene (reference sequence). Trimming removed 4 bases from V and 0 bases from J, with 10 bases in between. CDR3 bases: TGTGCCAGCAGCCCAGGGGCAAGCTCCTACAATGAGCAGTTCTTC. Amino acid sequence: CASSPGASSYNEQFF.

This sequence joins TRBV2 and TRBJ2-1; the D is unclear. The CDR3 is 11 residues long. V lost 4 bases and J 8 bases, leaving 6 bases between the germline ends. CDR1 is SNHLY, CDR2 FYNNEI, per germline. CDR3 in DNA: TGTGCCAGCAGTGGGGCCGATGAGCAGTTCTTC. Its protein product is CASSGADEQFF. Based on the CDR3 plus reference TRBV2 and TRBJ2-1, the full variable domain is EPEVTQTPSHQVTQMGQEVILRCVPISNHLYFYWYRQILGQKVEFLVSFYNNEISEKSEIFDDQFSVERPDGSNFTLKIRSTKLEDSAMYFCASSGADEQFFGPGTRLTVL.

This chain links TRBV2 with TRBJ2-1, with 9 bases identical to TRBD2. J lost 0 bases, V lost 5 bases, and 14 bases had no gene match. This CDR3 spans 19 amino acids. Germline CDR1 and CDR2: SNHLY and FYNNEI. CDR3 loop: CASSLLWSGGSSSYNEQFF. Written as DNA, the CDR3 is TGTGCCAGCAGTCTACTCTGGAGCGGGGGGTCGAGCTCCTACAATGAGCAGTTCTTC.

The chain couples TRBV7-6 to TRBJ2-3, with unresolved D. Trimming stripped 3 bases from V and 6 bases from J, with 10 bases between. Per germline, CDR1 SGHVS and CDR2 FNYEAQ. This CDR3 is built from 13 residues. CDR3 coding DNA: TGTGCCAGCAGCTTCTCCGGGTACGATACGCAGTATTTT. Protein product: CASSFSGYDTQYF.

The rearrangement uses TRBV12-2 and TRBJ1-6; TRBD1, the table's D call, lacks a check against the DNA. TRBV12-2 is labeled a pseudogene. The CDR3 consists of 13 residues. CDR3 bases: TGTGCAAGTCGATTACAGGGGAATTCACCCCTCCACTTT. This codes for CASRLQGNSPLHF.

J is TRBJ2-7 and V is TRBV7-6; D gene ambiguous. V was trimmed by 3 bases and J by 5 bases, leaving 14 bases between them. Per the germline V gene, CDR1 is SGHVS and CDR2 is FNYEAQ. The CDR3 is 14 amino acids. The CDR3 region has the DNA TGTGCCAGCAGCTTGGAACCCTCTTCAGACGAGCAGTACTTC. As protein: CASSLEPSSDEQYF.

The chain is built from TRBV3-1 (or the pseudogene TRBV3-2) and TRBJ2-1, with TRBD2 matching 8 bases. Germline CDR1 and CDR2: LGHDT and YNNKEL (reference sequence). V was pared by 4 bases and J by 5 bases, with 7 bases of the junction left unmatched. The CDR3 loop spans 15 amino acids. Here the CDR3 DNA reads TGTGCCAGCAGCCTCGTAGGAGCGGGGGACAATGAGCAGTTCTTC. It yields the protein CASSLVGAGDNEQFF.

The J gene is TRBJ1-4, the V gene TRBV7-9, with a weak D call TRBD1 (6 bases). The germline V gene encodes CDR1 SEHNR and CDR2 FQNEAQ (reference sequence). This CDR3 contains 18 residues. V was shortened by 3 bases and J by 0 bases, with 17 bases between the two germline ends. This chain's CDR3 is CASSLGLRDTTTNEKLFF. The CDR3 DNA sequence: TGTGCCAGCAGCTTGGGCCTTCGGGACACCACAACTAATGAAAAACTGTTTTTT.

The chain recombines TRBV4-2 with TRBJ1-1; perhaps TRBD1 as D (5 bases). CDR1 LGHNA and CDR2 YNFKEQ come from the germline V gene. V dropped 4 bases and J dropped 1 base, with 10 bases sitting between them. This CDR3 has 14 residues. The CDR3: CASSLLRENTEAFF. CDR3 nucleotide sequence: TGTGCCAGCAGCCTACTCAGGGAGAACACTGAAGCTTTCTTT.

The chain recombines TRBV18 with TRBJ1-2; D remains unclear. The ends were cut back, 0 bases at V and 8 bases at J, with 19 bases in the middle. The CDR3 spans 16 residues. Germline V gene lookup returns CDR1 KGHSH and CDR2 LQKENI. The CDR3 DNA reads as TGTGCCAGCTCACCACCGGAGAGGGAGCTTCGGAGGGGCTACACCTTC. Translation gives CASSPPERELRRGYTF.

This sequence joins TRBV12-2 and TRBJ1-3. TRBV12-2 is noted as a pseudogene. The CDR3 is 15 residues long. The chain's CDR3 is CASRLLGLARNTIYF. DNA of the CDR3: TGTGCAAGTCGCTTACTGGGTCTGGCGAGAAACACCATATATTTT.

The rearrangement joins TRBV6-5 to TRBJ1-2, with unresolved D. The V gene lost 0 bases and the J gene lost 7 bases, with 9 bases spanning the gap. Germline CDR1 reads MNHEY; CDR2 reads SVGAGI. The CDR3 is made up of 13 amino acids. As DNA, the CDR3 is TGTGCCAGCAGTTACTCGAGTGGAAGTGGCTACACCTTC. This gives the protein CASSYSSGSGYTF.

The CDR3 here is CASSYSRSGGRETQYF. The CDR3, as DNA: TGTGCCAGCAGTTACTCGAGGAGCGGGGGCAGGGAGACCCAGTACTTC. The rearrangement uses TRBV6-2 or TRBV6-3 and TRBJ2-5, with TRBD2 matching over 8 bases. The CDR3 consists of 16 residues. Germline V gene lookup returns CDR1 MNHEY and CDR2 SVGEGT. V lost 0 bases to trimming and J lost 5 bases; unmatched junction nucleotides: 8.

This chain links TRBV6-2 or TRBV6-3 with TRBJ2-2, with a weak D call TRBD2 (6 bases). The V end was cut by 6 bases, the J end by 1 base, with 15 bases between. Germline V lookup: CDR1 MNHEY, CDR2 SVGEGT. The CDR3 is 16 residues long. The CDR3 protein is CASSHREEWNTGELFF. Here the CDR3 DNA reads TGTGCCAGCAGCCATAGGGAGGAATGGAACACCGGGGAGCTGTTTTTT.

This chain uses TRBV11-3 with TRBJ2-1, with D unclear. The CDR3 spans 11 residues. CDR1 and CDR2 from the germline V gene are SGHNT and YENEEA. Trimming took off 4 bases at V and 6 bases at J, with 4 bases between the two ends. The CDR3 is CASSSLNEQFF. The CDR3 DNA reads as TGTGCCAGCAGCTCCCTCAATGAGCAGTTCTTC.

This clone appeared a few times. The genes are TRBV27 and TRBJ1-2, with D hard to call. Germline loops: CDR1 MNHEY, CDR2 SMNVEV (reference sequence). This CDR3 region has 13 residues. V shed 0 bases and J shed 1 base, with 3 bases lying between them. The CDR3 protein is CASSLSLNYGYTF. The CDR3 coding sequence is TGTGCCAGCAGTTTATCCCTTAACTATGGCTACACCTTC.

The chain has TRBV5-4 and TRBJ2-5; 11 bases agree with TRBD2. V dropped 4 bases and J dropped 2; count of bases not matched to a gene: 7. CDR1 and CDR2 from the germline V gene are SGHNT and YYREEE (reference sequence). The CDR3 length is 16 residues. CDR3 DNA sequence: TGTGCCAGCAGCCCAATTAGCGGGGGGGCACAAGAGACCCAGTACTTC. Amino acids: CASSPISGGAQETQYF.

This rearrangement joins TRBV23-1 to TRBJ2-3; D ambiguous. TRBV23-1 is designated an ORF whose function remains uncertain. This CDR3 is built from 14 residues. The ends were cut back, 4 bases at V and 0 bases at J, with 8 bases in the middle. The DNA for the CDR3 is TGCGCCAGCAGTCCTCACCCTAGCACAGATACGCAGTATTTT. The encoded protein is CASSPHPSTDTQYF.